This TCR beta chain was identified in a study of long-term antiretroviral therapy in people with HIV. Trimming cost V 0 bases and J 0 bases, with 10 bases left between them. CDR3 length: 16 amino acids. Germline values: CDR1 SGHNT, CDR2 YYREEE (reference sequence). A note on this clone: Antigen: not known.

Overall study findings and caveats: Unavailable data included ART adherence, viral resistance and therapy changes (switches in treatment).

The authors ran the immunoSEQ assay, v3.0, at survey level. This table comes from immunoSEQ multiplex PCR, and its TCRdb copy is limited to in-frame clones, with some not included. In the table there are 19,000 or so clones, 75% to 85% of which are singletons. Per donor, a minimum of one pre-ART and a minimum of two post-ART PBMC samples were available. Sequencing used unsorted PBMCs, obtained 0.2 years after starting antiretroviral therapy. The clonotype originates from a woman aged 40 to 50 with HIV. The V call is TRBV5-4, the J call TRBJ2-1, with D maybe TRBD2 (6 bases). The DNA of the CDR3 is TGTGCCAGCAGCTTGGGTGGGGGGAGCTCCTACAATGAGCAGTTCTTC. This gives the protein CASSLGGGSSYNEQFF.